This T cell receptor beta chain came from a study of CXCR3-negative and CXCR3-positive naive CD8 T cells. Whole-study results and caveats: Naive subsets did not differ in surface CD5, and the authors estimated TCR strength using properties of the TRB CDR3. Memory CD8+ T cell repertoires were far less diverse than both naive subsets.

Libraries of TRB cDNA were made by 5' RACE and carried UMIs. TCRdb reprocessed the 5' RACE reads and keeps a single row for each CDR3 protein, giving no DNA. This repertoire includes around 81,000 distinct CDR3 sequences. CD45RO-CCR7+CD27+CD95- was the phenotype of naive CD8+ T cells. As for this clonotype: Antigen unknown.

Looked up from germline, CDR1 is SQVTM and CDR2 is ANQGSEA. The CDR3 covers 12 residues. The clonotype originates from a human donor in good health. Some clones in this sample may be carry-over from other donors' samples. This chain joins TRBV29-1 and TRBJ2-7. The sample consisted of naive CXCR3- CD8+ T cells from blood. Subset in this sample: CD45RO-CCR7+CD27+CD95- naive CD8+ T cells lacking CXCR3 (TNR3-). The CDR3: CSAVEPTYEQYF.